These T cell receptor beta chains were read from a single sample in a study of T and B cells in COVID-19 patients. TCRdb re-called the multiplex PCR reads through MiXCR, storing one row per CDR3 protein. The profile shows roughly 13,000 distinct CDR3 sequences, roughly 27% of them singletons. Sequenced sample: blood. The receptors come from a human donor who had recovered from COVID-19. Both conserved end residues are part of each CDR3. D genes are given only for firm matches. For some rows the clone size is stated as once, few or many, or as a class when expanded; others skip it.

d_call	v_call	j_call	clone_size	cdr3_nt	cdr3_aa
.	TRBV5-4	TRBJ1-3	few	TGTGCCAGCAGCCTGTACGGAAACACCATATATTTT	CASSLYGNTIYF
.	TRBV18	TRBJ2-7	medium-sized	TGTGCCAGCTCACCACGGTCAGCATTCTCCTACGAGCAGTACTTC	CASSPRSAFSYEQYF
.	TRBV10-1	TRBJ2-1	few	TGCGCCAGCAGTGAAGGACTCTTGGGGAATGAGCAGTTCTTC	CASSEGLLGNEQFF
.	TRBV30	TRBJ2-7	many	TGTGCCTGGACGGCAGCCTGGGGCGAGCAGTACTTC	CAWTAAWGEQYF
TRBD2	TRBV7-9	TRBJ2-1	.	TGTGTCAGCAGCGGGATCCTGATGGGAAAGTTCTTC	CVSSGILMGKFF
TRBD2	TRBV7-2	TRBJ2-1	few	TGTGCCAGCAGCTTAGCTCGGCTAGCGGGAGGCCACAATGAGCAGTTCTTC	CASSLARLAGGHNEQFF
TRBD1	TRBV15	TRBJ1-1	.	TGTGCCACCAGCAGGATAGACAGGGACAACACTGAAGCTTTCTTT	CATSRIDRDNTEAFF
.	TRBV7-9	TRBJ2-7	few	TGTGCCAGCAGCCCATCCTACGAGCAGTACTTC	CASSPSYEQYF
.	TRBV5-4	TRBJ2-5	many	TGTGCCAGCAGCCTCATAAGCTTGGCAGGGCCGGAGACCCAGTACTTC	CASSLISLAGPETQYF
TRBD1	TRBV29-1	TRBJ1-2	once	TGCAGCGTCGCGGGACAGGGGGCAGATGGCTACACCTTC	CSVAGQGADGYTF
.	TRBV27	TRBJ1-4	many	TGTGCCAGCAGTTTAAAGGACGGGAATGAAAAACTGTTTTTT	CASSLKDGNEKLFF
.	TRBV19	TRBJ1-5	medium-sized	TGTGCCAGTAGTCCACGGGCCAATCAGCCCCAGCATTTT	CASSPRANQPQHF
TRBD1	TRBV18	TRBJ2-3	medium-sized	TGTGCCAGCTCACTAGACAGGGGGACAGATACGCAGTATTTT	CASSLDRGTDTQYF
.	TRBV19	TRBJ1-1	medium-sized	TGTGCCAGTAGTAGCTTGGACAGGAACACTGAAGCTTTCTTT	CASSSLDRNTEAFF
TRBD2	TRBV12-3/TRBV12-4	TRBJ2-3	.	TGTGCCAGCAGTTTAGCGGGGGGGAGGGATACGCAGTATTTT	CASSLAGGRDTQYF